This TCR beta chain was recorded in a study of T cell changes during pregnancy in multiple sclerosis. Generated by immunoSEQ multiplex PCR, the TCRdb table keeps only in-frame clones and is missing some. There are about 41,000 clones in the sample; 90% occur only once, and 7% lies in the top ten. V shed 6 bases and J shed 4 bases, with 16 bases lying between them. Germline V lookup: CDR1 SEHNR, CDR2 FQNEAQ (reference sequence). The CDR3 is made up of 15 amino acids. The chain has TRBV7-9 and TRBJ2-1, with D possibly TRBD2 on 5 matching bases. The sequence was obtained from a female donor with multiple sclerosis, enrolled in a pregnancy study. The source was CD8+ T cells from peripheral blood mononuclear cells, collected in the third trimester of pregnancy. CDR3 sequence reads: CASRPGRGSYNEQFF. The CDR3 nucleotides read TGTGCCAGCAGACCAGGCCGGGGATCTTACAATGAGCAGTTCTTC.